The next 30 T cell receptor beta chains were all read from a single sample in a study of blood T cell repertoires in COVID-19. Sequencing was performed with immunoSEQ multiplex PCR; in TCRdb, only in-frame clones are kept and a portion is missing. Seen here are about 170,000 clones, roughly 85% observed once, and the top ten hold about 2.1%. Sequences were obtained from peripheral blood. The receptors stem from an elderly woman with acute or convalescent COVID-19.

The V gene is TRBV2, the J gene TRBJ1-4, with D hard to call. CDR1 is SNHLY, CDR2 FYNNEI, per germline. The CDR3 sequence is 13 residues long. V lost 1 base to trimming and J lost 7 bases, with 7 bases between them. This CDR3 is CASSEDGFEKLFF. The CDR3 DNA reads as TGTGCCAGCAGTGAAGACGGGTTTGAAAAACTGTTTTTT.

The CDR3 here is CASSLAAVNYGYTF. As DNA, the CDR3 is TGTGCCAGCAGCTTAGCAGCCGTTAACTATGGCTACACCTTC. The genes are TRBV7-8 and TRBJ1-2; D is unclear. The CDR3 has 14 residues. Looked up from germline, CDR1 is SGHVS and CDR2 is FQNEAQ. Between the trimmed V and J ends, which lost 0 bases and 1 base, there was a span of 6 bases.

The chain carries TRBV5-1 and TRBJ2-3, with D hard to call. The V gene's germline CDR1 is SGHRS and CDR2 YFSETQ. Trimming took 1 base from V and 2 from J, leaving 11 bases between them. This CDR3 contains 15 residues. CDR3 in DNA: TGCGCCAGCAGCTTGAGTTTAGCTAACACAGATACGCAGTATTTT. It codes for CASSLSLANTDTQYF.

The J gene is TRBJ1-1, the V gene TRBV19; D unresolved. This CDR3 has 13 residues. The V end was cut by 10 bases, the J end by 3 bases, with 15 bases between. Germline V CDR1 and CDR2: LNHDA, SQIVND (reference sequence). The CDR3 loop reads CATRTSRDTEAFF. In DNA, the CDR3 is TGTGCCACCAGGACGTCGCGGGACACTGAAGCTTTCTTT.

The J gene is TRBJ1-2, the V gene TRBV5-6, with TRBD1 matching 9 bases. The germline CDR1 and CDR2 sequences are SGHDT and YYEEEE. J was trimmed by 10 bases and V by 0 bases; bases with no gene match: 4. The CDR3 loop spans 13 amino acids. Here the CDR3 reads CASSLDNRGHYTF. CDR3 bases: TGTGCCAGCAGCTTGGATAACAGGGGGCACTACACCTTC.

The chain combines TRBV6-6 with TRBJ1-3; 9 bases agree with TRBD1. V lost 7 bases and J lost 2; bases outside the gene matches: 3. CDR1 is MNHNY and CDR2 is SVGAGI in the germline V gene (reference sequence). The CDR3 spans 14 residues. CDR3 coding DNA: TGTGCCAGCACCTACAGGGGGCCTGGAAACACCATATATTTT. This translates into CASTYRGPGNTIYF.

This rearrangement joins TRBV28 to TRBJ1-2; TRBD1 aligns across 8 bases. Trimming cost V 3 bases and J 8 bases; bases outside gene matches: 11. This CDR3 comprises 15 residues. Per germline, CDR1 MDHEN and CDR2 SYDVKM. This CDR3 reads CASSFSRGPMGGYTF. CDR3 nucleotides: TGTGCCAGCAGTTTCAGCAGGGGGCCTATGGGAGGCTACACCTTC.

A note on this clone: One end of the junction does not line up with germline, which may come from a read error. The chain employs TRBV15 and TRBJ2-5; maybe TRBD1 (5 bases). From germline, CDR1 is LNHNV and CDR2 YYDKDF (reference sequence). The CDR3 runs 13 residues. In DNA, the CDR3 is TGTGCCACCAAGCAGGGCTCCCAAGAGGCCCAGTACTTC. It encodes CATKQGSQEAQYF.

The V call is TRBV27, the J call TRBJ1-6; TRBD1 aligns across 7 bases. The CDR3 is 14 residues long. Germline V gives CDR1 MNHEY, CDR2 SMNVEV (reference sequence). V lost 6 bases to trimming and J lost 7 bases; unmatched junction nucleotides: 6. The CDR3 reads CASRLTGANSPLHF. CDR3 in DNA: TGTGCCAGCAGACTAACAGGGGCCAATTCACCCCTCCACTTT.

This chain links TRBV5-1 with TRBJ2-2; 12 bases line up with TRBD1. The germline CDR1 and CDR2 sequences are SGHRS and YFSETQ. This CDR3 has 15 amino acids. With 6 bases clipped from V and 6 bases from J, the junction kept 6 bases outside the gene matches. The CDR3 DNA is TGCGCCAGCATTCCGGGACAGGGGGCCGCCGGGGAGCTGTTTTTT. As protein: CASIPGQGAAGELFF. The full variable domain, in which reference TRBV5-1 and TRBJ2-2 provide the parts outside the CDR3, is KAGVTQTPRYLIKTRGQQVTLSCSPISGHRSVSWYQQTPGQGLQFLFEYFSETQRNKGNFPGRFSGRQFSNSRSEMNVSTLELGDSALYLCASIPGQGAAGELFFGEGSRLTVL.

The chain employs TRBV9 and TRBJ1-5; TRBD1 matches 7 bases. Germline values: CDR1 SGDLS, CDR2 YYNGEE. The CDR3 consists of 16 residues. The ends lost 10 bases at V and 2 bases at J; junction bases unmatched: 15. The CDR3 reads CAGSVRQGGCNQPQHF. The CDR3 DNA follows: TGTGCCGGCTCGGTGCGACAGGGCGGGTGCAATCAGCCCCAGCATTTT.

This sequence joins TRBV2 and TRBJ2-1; 15 bases line up with TRBD2. The germline gives CDR1 SNHLY, CDR2 FYNNEI. This CDR3 region has 18 residues. J gave up 2 bases and V 6 bases, and 8 bases lay outside the gene matches. CDR3 bases: TGTGCCAGCAGAGACGGGACTAGCGGGGGGCTCACCTACAATGAGCAGTTCTTC. Encoded protein: CASRDGTSGGLTYNEQFF.

The rearrangement links TRBV4-1 to TRBJ1-1; tentative D call: TRBD1 (6 bases). Germline V gene data show CDR1 as MGHRA and CDR2 as YSYEKL. The CDR3 runs 16 residues. V shed 4 bases and J shed 2 bases, with 17 bases lying between them. The CDR3 protein is CASSLTRTERNTEAFF. The CDR3 coding sequence is TGCGCCAGCAGCCTCACCCGGACAGAAAGAAACACTGAAGCTTTCTTT.

The genes are TRBV5-1 and TRBJ2-1; 9 bases align to TRBD2. This CDR3 spans 16 amino acids. The trim removed 3 bases at V and 4 bases at J, leaving 8 bases unmatched. Germline CDR1 SGHRS, CDR2 YFSETQ. CDR3: CASSSDGLAYYNEQFF. As DNA, the CDR3 is TGCGCCAGCAGCTCGGACGGACTAGCGTATTACAATGAGCAGTTCTTC.

The chain uses TRBV4-3 and TRBJ2-7, with D tentatively TRBD1 (6 bases). Per the germline V gene, CDR1 is LGHNA and CDR2 is YSLEER. The CDR3 runs 15 residues. Trimming took 1 base from V and 0 from J, leaving 10 bases between them. The CDR3: CASSQGDRRSYEQYF. The CDR3 DNA sequence: TGCGCCAGCAGCCAAGGAGACAGGCGCTCCTACGAGCAGTACTTC.

The chain couples TRBV6-5 to TRBJ2-2; D gene ambiguous. V lost 5 bases and J 6 bases, leaving 10 bases between the germline ends. The CDR3 is made up of 13 amino acids. Germline CDR1 and CDR2: MNHEY and SVGAGI. CDR3 protein: CASSPRVAGELFF. In DNA form, the CDR3 reads TGTGCCAGCAGTCCACGGGTGGCCGGGGAGCTGTTTTTT.

The genes are TRBV27 and TRBJ1-5; D remains ambiguous. V dropped 3 bases and J dropped 2 bases, with 5 bases sitting between them. The CDR3 sequence is 13 residues long. The V gene's germline CDR1 is MNHEY and CDR2 SMNVEV (reference sequence). The CDR3 loop reads CASSFRGNQPQHF. CDR3 nucleotide sequence: TGTGCCAGCAGTTTCCGGGGCAATCAGCCCCAGCATTTT.

This chain links TRBV9 with TRBJ1-4, with 7 bases fitting TRBD1. With 0 bases clipped from V and 5 bases from J, the junction kept 10 bases outside the gene matches. Per the germline V gene, CDR1 is SGDLS and CDR2 is YYNGEE. The CDR3 length is 17 residues. The CDR3 loop reads CASSVGRGPSLNEKLFF. Written as DNA, the CDR3 is TGTGCCAGCAGCGTAGGTAGGGGGCCCTCGTTAAATGAAAAACTGTTTTTT.

The chain combines TRBV7-3 with TRBJ2-3; D might be TRBD1 (5 bases). Trimming removed 2 bases from V and 4 bases from J, with 10 bases in between. CDR3 length: 14 amino acids. CDR1 is SGHTA and CDR2 is FQGTGA in the germline V gene. The CDR3 bases are TGTGCCAGCAGCTTAGGTGGGGCTGCAGATACGCAGTATTTT. Translating it yields CASSLGGAADTQYF.

This chain connects TRBV18 to TRBJ1-1, with unresolved D. The length of the CDR3 is 13 residues. From germline, CDR1 is KGHSH and CDR2 LQKENI. The V end lost 2 bases, the J end lost 4 bases, and 8 bases lay between the germline ends. The CDR3 region is CASSPAGGTEAFF. The CDR3 DNA reads as TGTGCCAGCTCACCAGCGGGCGGCACTGAAGCTTTCTTT.

The chain uses TRBV29-1 and TRBJ1-2; TRBD1 is a possible D gene (5 bases). The CDR3 is made up of 13 amino acids. Trimming pared 6 bases from V and 1 base from J, leaving 12 bases between. From germline, CDR1 is SQVTM and CDR2 ANQGSEA. The CDR3 sequence: CSVRDSFNYGYTF. The CDR3 DNA sequence: TGCAGCGTGAGAGACAGTTTTAACTATGGCTACACCTTC. Together with reference TRBV29-1 and TRBJ1-2, the CDR3 gives the full variable domain: SAVISQKPSRDICQRGTSLTIQCQVDSQVTMMFWYRQQPGQSLTLIATANQGSEATYESGFVIDKFPISRPNLTFSTLTVSNMSPEDSSIYLCSVRDSFNYGYTFGSGTRLTVV.

CDR3 bases: TGCGCCAGCAGCTTGTTCCCGGGACAGGGGACCTCCTACGAGCAGTACTTC. It yields the protein CASSLFPGQGTSYEQYF. This rearrangement joins TRBV5-1 to TRBJ2-7; 10 bases match TRBD1. This CDR3 spans 17 amino acids. The junction had 7 bases not matched to a gene; V was cut back by 1 base and J by 0 bases. Per the germline V gene, CDR1 is SGHRS and CDR2 is YFSETQ. Looking up the rest from reference TRBV5-1 and TRBJ2-7 gives the full variable domain: KAGVTQTPRYLIKTRGQQVTLSCSPISGHRSVSWYQQTPGQGLQFLFEYFSETQRNKGNFPGRFSGRQFSNSRSEMNVSTLELGDSALYLCASSLFPGQGTSYEQYFGPGTRLTVT.

The chain employs TRBV28 and TRBJ1-6; D is possibly TRBD1 (5 bases). V lost 5 bases and J lost 4, with 18 bases in between. CDR1 is MDHEN and CDR2 is SYDVKM in the germline V gene. This CDR3 region has 17 residues. CDR3 sequence reads: CASSPPGAGVYNSPLHF. The CDR3 DNA reads as TGTGCCAGCAGTCCCCCCGGGGCGGGAGTTTATAATTCACCCCTCCACTTT.

This rearrangement joins TRBV10-1 to TRBJ1-3, with D perhaps matching TRBD1 (5 bases). V gave up 2 bases and J gave up 0 bases, with 5 bases separating them. The CDR3 consists of 14 residues. In germline, CDR1 is WNHNN, CDR2 SYGVQD (reference sequence). For the CDR3, the DNA is TGCGCCAGCAGTGAGGGACACTCTGGAAACACCATATATTTT. It encodes CASSEGHSGNTIYF.

The V gene is TRBV12-5, the J gene TRBJ2-1, with TRBD1 as a possible D gene (5 bases). From germline, CDR1 is LGHNT and CDR2 FRNRAP. The CDR3 has 12 residues. The germline V and J ends were trimmed by 2 bases and 6 bases, with 5 bases remaining between them. The CDR3, as DNA: TGTGCTAGTGGTTTGAGGGGCAATGAGCAGTTCTTC. Amino acids: CASGLRGNEQFF. Full variable domain (outside the CDR3, taken from reference TRBV12-5 and TRBJ2-1): DARVTQTPRHKVTEMGQEVTMRCQPILGHNTVFWYRQTMMQGLELLAYFRNRAPLDDSGMPKDRFSAEMPDATLATLKIQPSEPRDSAVYFCASGLRGNEQFFGPGTRLTVL.

This chain joins TRBV6-5 and TRBJ2-2, with a tentative D call TRBD1 (6 bases). The V end lost 7 bases, the J end lost 2 bases, and 11 bases lay between the germline ends. Germline lookup yields CDR1 MNHEY and CDR2 SVGAGI. The CDR3 is 14 amino acids. CDR3 region: CASTRTVNTGELFF. The CDR3 DNA reads TGTGCCAGCACCCGGACAGTCAACACCGGGGAGCTGTTTTTT.

The chain has TRBV6-2 or TRBV6-3 and TRBJ1-6; perhaps TRBD1 as D (6 bases). Trimming stripped 5 bases from V and 3 bases from J, with 14 bases between. This CDR3 region has 16 residues. Germline V gene data show CDR1 as MNHEY and CDR2 as SVGEGT. This CDR3 is CASSTDRFDYNSPLHF. The CDR3 bases are TGTGCCAGCAGTACGGACAGATTTGACTATAATTCACCCCTCCACTTT.

The chain's CDR3 is CAISERGQGMIPEAFF. The CDR3 DNA is TGTGCCATCAGTGAGCGGGGACAGGGTATGATCCCTGAAGCTTTCTTT. The chain carries TRBV10-3 and TRBJ1-1; 9 bases line up with TRBD1. After removal of 2 bases from V and 6 bases from J, the junction contained 10 bases not matched to a gene. CDR3 size: 16 residues. From germline, CDR1 is ENHRY and CDR2 SYGVKD.

In this sample, this clone turned up once. J is TRBJ2-2 and V is TRBV12-3 or TRBV12-4; 8 bases fit TRBD2. The CDR3 is 13 amino acids. Unmatched junction bases numbered 5, after V lost 8 bases and J lost 6 bases. The CDR3 loop reads CASRRGGAGELFF. In nucleotides, the CDR3 is TGTGCCAGCCGTCGGGGGGGCGCCGGGGAGCTGTTTTTT.

This sequence joins TRBV6-5 and TRBJ2-3; TRBD2 matches at 15 bases. There are 16 residues in the CDR3. The V and J ends lost 6 bases and 9 bases, in that order; junction bases with no gene match: 10. In germline, CDR1 is MNHEY, CDR2 SVGAGI. The CDR3, as DNA: TGTGCCAGCAGCTACGGACTAGCGGGGGGGCTGGGGACGCAGTATTTT. Amino acid sequence: CASSYGLAGGLGTQYF.